This T cell receptor (beta chain) came from a study of T cell repertoires in aging, cancer and after chemotherapy. At the level of the study: Pre- and post-chemotherapy samples were paired from glioblastoma patients treated with temozolomide-based therapy.

Peripheral blood genomic DNA, not sorted cells or RNA, was the template. Study results and caveats: Untreated cancer patients had significantly lower blood TCR diversity than age-matched healthy donors. In each cancer cohort, median generation probability increased across chemotherapy, suggesting thymic output rebounded. Loss of evenness, beyond lost richness, contributed to age-related TCR diversity decline in cancer patients.

Rearranged V-D-J TRB sequences were amplified with a mixed TRB-A/B primer pool. TCRdb recomputed calls from the multiplex PCR reads with MiXCR, one row per CDR3 protein. The sample records about 4,500 distinct CDR3 sequences, 50% to 75% being singletons. V trimming: 3 bases; J trimming: 4 bases; junction bases outside the gene matches: 7. The CDR3 has 16 residues. Germline V lookup: CDR1 MNHEY, CDR2 SMNVEV (reference sequence). This clonotype was seen more than once but under ten times. Antigen specificity is unknown. The sequence was obtained from a human donor with a solid tumor. The specimen sequenced was blood. The chain combines TRBV27 with TRBJ2-2; 8 bases agree with TRBD2. CDR3 region: CASSFLASGFTGELFF. CDR3 coding DNA: TGTGCCAGCAGTTTTCTGGCTAGCGGGTTCACCGGGGAGCTGTTTTTT.